This entry is about one TCR beta chain. Its target is not known. This sample was taken from a study of CD8 T cells in ankylosing spondylitis. General study points: CD8+ disease-linked clones were present at relatively low frequencies in blood. In ankylosing spondylitis blood, a motif of 7 to 9 highly homologous TCR beta variants appeared characteristic. Significant enrichment of disease-linked clones was reportedly seen in matched ankylosing spondylitis synovial fluid.

Germline V lookup: CDR1 SNHLY, CDR2 FYNNEI. This CDR3 region has 14 residues. The V end lost 6 bases, the J end lost 2 bases, and 13 bases lay between the germline ends. A single record per CDR3 protein comes from TCRdb applying MiXCR to the 5' RACE reads. The repertoire holds about 96,000 distinct CDR3 sequences, with 27% as singletons. The V gene is TRBV2, the J gene TRBJ2-5, with a tentative D call TRBD1 (5 bases). The sequence was obtained from a male donor with ankylosing spondylitis or in good health (not recorded which). Sequenced input: blood, either unsorted or a sorted T cell fraction (not recorded which). In DNA, the CDR3 is TGTGCCAGCAGCGACCTGACAGAGCAAGAGACCCAGTACTTC. Residues: CASSDLTEQETQYF.